The entry that follows covers one T cell receptor (beta chain) sequence. Its antigen remains unidentified. The data were obtained in a study of cytomegalovirus exposure and HLA in healthy donors. The germline V gene encodes CDR1 LNHDA and CDR2 SQIVND (reference sequence). The CDR3 contains 16 residues. V was pared by 0 bases and J by 7 bases, with 8 bases of the junction left unmatched. Overall study results and limits: CMV serostatus was the only immune exposure information that was available. It was taken for granted in presence/absence analyses that sequencing depth across donors was roughly uniform. Sequencing likely produced, as an artifact, a cluster of highly shared sequence variants.

Primers included in the PCR were 60 Vbeta and 13 Jbeta primers. Sequencing used immunoSEQ multiplex PCR; TCRdb keeps in-frame clones, though not all of them. The table records roughly 140,000 clones, approximately 79% of them present only once. Sequencing was carried out using PBMCs. The rearrangement uses TRBV19 and TRBJ2-1, with 8 bases lining up with TRBD2. The receptor was isolated from a woman between 50 and 59 years old in good health and CMV-seropositive. In DNA form, the CDR3 reads TGTGCCAGTAGTATAGATCTGAATAGCGGGGTTAATGAGCAGTTCTTC. This translates into CASSIDLNSGVNEQFF.